Below are 20 T cell receptor beta chains sequenced from a single sample in a study of identical twins. Each CDR3 protein gets one entry after TCRdb re-called the 5' RACE reads with MiXCR. The top ten clones hold 4% to 5.5% of a sample with roughly 750,000 distinct CDR3 sequences, 20% to 25% of them seen once. These records were also assigned to another study, of T cells expressing NK-cell markers.

The sample consisted of PBMCs. These receptors were taken from a woman aged 18-29 years in good health.

This clonotype appeared a few times. Given a much more abundant clone one base away, this may be a read error. The rearrangement uses TRBV3-1 and TRBJ2-7; D remains unclear. Germline CDR1 reads LGHDT; CDR2 reads YNNKEL (reference sequence). Trimming removed 0 bases at V and 6 bases at J, with 3 bases between. The CDR3 is 11 residues long. CDR3 sequence: CASSQDSEQYF. DNA for the CDR3: TGTGCCAGCAGCCAAGATTCCGAGCAGTACTTC.

V usage is TRBV27 and J usage is TRBJ2-7; D perhaps matches TRBD2 (5 bases). Germline values: CDR1 MNHEY, CDR2 SMNVEV (reference sequence). CDR3 length equals 13 residues. V was shortened by 3 bases and J by 10 bases, with 16 bases between the two germline ends. The CDR3 sequence is CASSFEGEWFQYF. The DNA for the CDR3 is TGTGCCAGCAGTTTTGAGGGAGAGTGGTTCCAGTACTTC.

This sequence joins TRBV7-2 and TRBJ2-3; D uncertain. Trimming stripped 5 bases from V and 6 bases from J, with 15 bases between. Germline assignment: CDR1 SGHTA and CDR2 FQGNSA. The CDR3 sequence is 14 residues long. The DNA for the CDR3 is TGTGCCAGCAGCAACCGGGCCTCTATCGATACGCAGTATTTT. Translation: CASSNRASIDTQYF. The whole variable domain, remainder taken from reference TRBV7-2 and TRBJ2-3, is GAGVSQSPSNKVTEKGKDVELRCDPISGHTALYWYRQSLGQGLEFLIYFQGNSAPDKSGLPSDRFSAERTGGSVSTLTIQRTQQEDSAVYLCASSNRASIDTQYFGPGTRLTVL.

The table lists this clonotype with a few counts. This clone may be a read error of a much larger clone one base away. The chain combines TRBV12-3 or TRBV12-4 with TRBJ1-1; a possible D gene is TRBD1 (5 bases). The CDR3 length is 13 residues. V shed 6 bases and J shed 1 base, with 9 bases lying between them. In DNA, the CDR3 is TGTGCCAGCAGCCATGACAGGAACACTGAAGCTTTCTTT. Encoded protein: CASSHDRNTEAFF.

This clonotype was recorded many times. This chain uses TRBV3-1 with TRBJ2-5, with D unresolved. Looked up from germline, CDR1 is LGHDT and CDR2 is YNNKEL (reference sequence). V was pared by 0 bases and J by 0 bases, with 20 bases between. The CDR3 is 19 residues long. For the CDR3, the DNA is TGTGCCAGCAGCCAAGAAAATCAGGATGTACTTCCGTACCAAGAGACCCAGTACTTC. It codes for CASSQENQDVLPYQETQYF.

This chain joins TRBV12-3 or TRBV12-4 and TRBJ2-1; TRBD1 or TRBD2 may be the D gene (5 bases each). There are 18 residues in the CDR3. With 3 bases removed from V and 1 base from J, the gap between germline ends came to 19 bases. CDR3 coding DNA: TGTGCCAGCAGTTTTATATGGGGGACGAGAGGATCCTACAATGAGCAGTTCTTC. Protein: CASSFIWGTRGSYNEQFF.

The V call is TRBV4-2, the J call TRBJ2-2, with D unresolved. From germline, CDR1 is LGHNA and CDR2 YNFKEQ. V lost 0 bases and J lost 1, with 9 bases in between. CDR3 length equals 16 residues. The CDR3 loop is CASSQDGGENTGELFF. DNA for the CDR3: TGTGCCAGCAGCCAAGATGGCGGTGAGAACACCGGGGAGCTGTTTTTT.

This clonotype was recorded a few times. The rearrangement links TRBV12-3 or TRBV12-4 to TRBJ2-3; TRBD1 is a possible D gene (5 bases). The length of the CDR3 is 13 residues. The V end lost 5 bases, the J end lost 6 bases, and 12 bases lay between the germline ends. CDR3 coding DNA: TGTGCCAGCAGTACTCGGACACTGGATACGCAGTATTTT. It translates to CASSTRTLDTQYF.

This clonotype was observed a handful of times. The V and J genes are TRBV20-1 and TRBJ2-7; 9 positions agree with TRBD1. In germline, CDR1 is DFQATT, CDR2 SNEGSKA (reference sequence). CDR3 size: 16 residues. The V and J ends lost 0 bases and 1 base, in that order; junction bases with no gene match: 7. The chain's CDR3 is CSARDRWTGVSYEQYF. CDR3 nucleotide sequence: TGCAGTGCTAGAGATCGTTGGACAGGGGTTTCCTACGAGCAGTACTTC.

The sample holds many counts of this clonotype. The chain is built from TRBV12-3 or TRBV12-4 and TRBJ2-4; 7 positions match TRBD1. The CDR3 has 14 amino acids. Trimming took 4 bases from V and 0 from J; bases not matched to a gene: 0. DNA for the CDR3: TGTGCCAGCAGTTCAGGGGGAGCCAAAAACATTCAGTACTTC. This codes for CASSSGGAKNIQYF.

The V call is TRBV29-1, the J call TRBJ1-2; D is ambiguous. This CDR3 has 11 residues. Germline values: CDR1 SQVTM, CDR2 ANQGSEA. V lost 4 bases and J lost 5, with 8 bases in between. CDR3 DNA: TGCAGCGTTGTACTGATATATGGCTACACCTTC. Its translation is CSVVLIYGYTF.

V usage is TRBV7-2 and J usage is TRBJ2-7; D is possibly TRBD1 or TRBD2 (5 bases each). V dropped 5 bases and J dropped 4 bases, with 18 bases sitting between them. Germline loops: CDR1 SGHTA, CDR2 FQGNSA. The CDR3 is 15 amino acids. The CDR3 nucleotides are TGTGCCAGCAGCCCACATCGGGACCTCCAATACGAGCAGTACTTC. Protein: CASSPHRDLQYEQYF.

A remark on this clonotype: The CDR3 carries no conserved terminal phenylalanine or tryptophan, so it likely arises from a read error. The chain links TRBV20-1 to TRBJ2-2, with D uncertain. The CDR3 extends over 12 amino acids. Between the trimmed V and J ends, which lost 2 bases and 6 bases, there was a span of 7 bases. Germline V CDR1 and CDR2: DFQATT, SNEGSKA (reference sequence). DNA for the CDR3: TGCAGTGCTAGATGGGATTCCGGGGAGCTGTTTTCT. Translated, it gives CSARWDSGELFS.

The genes are TRBV6-5 and TRBJ2-1; D may be TRBD2 (7 bases). The length of the CDR3 is 12 residues. V lost 6 bases to trimming and J lost 14 bases, with 17 bases between them. Per germline, CDR1 MNHEY and CDR2 SVGAGI. CDR3 region: CASRGEGDWEFF. CDR3 nucleotides: TGTGCCAGCAGGGGGGAGGGGGACTGGGAGTTCTTC.

This clonotype was found many times. CDR3 DNA sequence: TGCAGTGCTAGCCGACCCGGGACTAGCGACCCCCAGAAGCTCCATGAGCAGTTCTTC. Residues: CSASRPGTSDPQKLHEQFF. The gene calls are TRBV20-1 and TRBJ2-1; 10 bases agree with TRBD2. The CDR3 extends over 19 amino acids. V shed 3 bases and J 8 bases; nucleotides not matched to a gene: 22. The germline V gene has CDR1 DFQATT and CDR2 SNEGSKA (reference sequence).

The chain carries TRBV5-6 and TRBJ2-6, with D unresolved. The CDR3 runs 13 residues. V was trimmed by 0 bases and J by 6 bases, leaving 4 bases between them. The germline gives CDR1 SGHDT, CDR2 YYEEEE. CDR3 in amino acids: CASSLVEANVLTF. CDR3 nucleotide sequence: TGTGCCAGCAGCTTGGTTGAGGCCAACGTCCTGACTTTC. Together with reference TRBV5-6 and TRBJ2-6, the CDR3 gives the full variable domain: DAGVTQSPTHLIKTRGQQVTLRCSPKSGHDTVSWYQQALGQGPQFIFQYYEEEERQRGNFPDRFSGHQFPNYSSELNVNALLLGDSALYLCASSLVEANVLTFGAGSRLTVL.

This clonotype was seen many times. The genes are TRBV7-9 and TRBJ2-7; no firm D call. V was cut by 0 bases and J by 3 bases, with 15 bases left in between. The CDR3 spans 16 residues. Germline V gene sequence: CDR1 SEHNR, CDR2 FQNEAQ (reference sequence). This chain's CDR3 is CASSLAISATYYEQYF. DNA of the CDR3: TGTGCCAGCAGCTTAGCGATCTCGGCAACCTACTACGAGCAGTACTTC.

This clonotype was picked up many times. The chain links TRBV20-1 to TRBJ2-7; D not resolved. Trimming took 0 bases from V and 0 from J, leaving 9 bases between them. CDR1 is DFQATT and CDR2 is SNEGSKA in the germline V gene (reference sequence). The CDR3 extends over 14 amino acids. The CDR3 bases are TGCAGTGCTAGAGATGGTGGCCGCTCCTACGAGCAGTACTTC. Translation: CSARDGGRSYEQYF.

This clonotype has only a few counts. The gene calls are TRBV12-3 or TRBV12-4 and TRBJ2-3; TRBD1 aligns across 9 bases. The CDR3 contains 14 residues. The V segment lost 6 bases and the J segment 2 bases; nucleotides outside the gene matches: 3. CDR3 nucleotide sequence: TGTGCCAGCAGGGGACAGGGTGACACAGATACGCAGTATTTT. Protein sequence: CASRGQGDTDTQYF.

This clonotype was seen a few times. V gene TRBV6-1 combines with J gene TRBJ2-6; TRBD1 aligns across 10 bases. The ends lost 5 bases at V and 1 base at J; junction bases unmatched: 11. This CDR3 spans 19 amino acids. CDR1 is MNHNS and CDR2 is SASEGT in the germline V gene. Here the CDR3 reads CASSPLSGTGVSGANVLTF. The CDR3 DNA reads as TGTGCCAGCAGTCCCTTATCAGGGACAGGGGTTTCTGGGGCCAACGTCCTGACTTTC.